The 9 T cell receptor beta chains given below trace back to one sample, sequenced in a study of blood T cell repertoires in COVID-19. Assay used: immunoSEQ multiplex PCR; TCRdb lists only in-frame clones, some missing. The sample holds under 130,000 clones; 89% are singletons and the top ten take 17%. The sequenced material came from peripheral blood. The origin of the receptors is a woman at least 80 years old in a cohort sampled during active COVID-19.

The chain recombines TRBV5-8 with TRBJ1-2, with D perhaps TRBD1 (5 bases). The CDR3 contains 13 residues. From germline, CDR1 is SGHTS and CDR2 YDEGEE. The germline V and J ends were trimmed by 3 bases and 7 bases, with 13 bases remaining between them. Here the CDR3 reads CASSSWSGPGYTF. The CDR3 DNA is TGTGCCAGCAGCTCCTGGTCAGGGCCTGGCTACACCTTC.

The rearrangement uses TRBV7-2 and TRBJ1-1; D may be TRBD1 (6 bases). Germline loops: CDR1 SGHTA, CDR2 FQGNSA. The CDR3 runs 14 residues. V was pared by 5 bases and J by 10 bases, with 20 bases between. The CDR3 protein is CASSTTRGGGSAFF. The CDR3 nucleotides are TGTGCCAGCAGCACCACGAGGGGGGGTGGGTCAGCTTTCTTT.

The rearrangement uses TRBV11-1 and TRBJ1-2; TRBD1 is a possible D gene (5 bases). CDR3 length: 14 amino acids. V was clipped by 5 bases and J by 0 bases, with 10 bases between them. Germline V gene data show CDR1 as SGHAT and CDR2 as FQDESV (reference sequence). Written as DNA, the CDR3 is TGTGCCAGCAGCGGGGCAGGGTCTAACTATGGCTACACCTTC. Its translation: CASSGAGSNYGYTF.

The table lists this clone with a few counts. The chain couples TRBV5-4 to TRBJ2-2; D might be TRBD1 (7 bases). With 2 bases removed from V and 2 bases from J, the gap between germline ends came to 10 bases. CDR1 is SGHNT, CDR2 YYREEE, per germline (reference sequence). The CDR3 sequence is 15 residues long. Here the CDR3 reads CASSLGGGNTGELFF. The CDR3 DNA reads TGTGCCAGCAGCTTAGGAGGGGGCAACACCGGGGAGCTGTTTTTT.

V usage is TRBV28 and J usage is TRBJ1-5, with D maybe TRBD1 (5 bases). Trimming removed 4 bases at V and 4 bases at J, with 14 bases between. Germline V gene lookup returns CDR1 MDHEN and CDR2 SYDVKM. The length of the CDR3 is 15 residues. CDR3 DNA: TGTGCCAGCAGTTCCAGACAGATGGGGAATCAGCCCCAGCATTTT. This sequence encodes CASSSRQMGNQPQHF.

V usage is TRBV11-1 and J usage is TRBJ1-1; 12 bases fit TRBD1. The CDR3 totals 16 residues. J lost 6 bases, V lost 6 bases, and 11 bases had no gene match. Germline CDR1 is SGHAT and CDR2 is FQDESV (reference sequence). The CDR3 nucleotides read TGTGCCAGCAGTTTCGGGACAGGGGGCTCCTCGGCTGAAGCTTTCTTT. Its protein product is CASSFGTGGSSAEAFF.

The V and J genes are TRBV20-1 and TRBJ2-5; no definite D call. There are 11 residues in the CDR3. The ends were cut back, 7 bases at V and 8 bases at J, with 14 bases in the middle. Germline-derived CDR1 and CDR2 are DFQATT and SNEGSKA (reference sequence). CDR3 amino acids: CSGAPERTQYF. The CDR3 DNA sequence: TGCAGTGGGGCCCCGGAAAGAACCCAGTACTTC.

V gene TRBV27 combines with J gene TRBJ2-5; 7 nucleotides line up with TRBD1. The CDR3 runs to 16 residues. Germline lookup yields CDR1 MNHEY and CDR2 SMNVEV (reference sequence). The V gene end was trimmed by 5 bases and the J gene end by 3 bases; junction bases not matched to a gene: 12. The CDR3 spells CASSPNVGGLKETQYF. DNA of the CDR3: TGTGCCAGCAGTCCCAATGTAGGGGGCCTGAAAGAGACCCAGTACTTC.

The J gene is TRBJ2-1, the V gene TRBV11-2; 9 bases map to TRBD1. Germline V lookup: CDR1 SGHAT, CDR2 FQNNGV. J lost 10 bases, V lost 0 bases, and 7 bases had no gene match. The CDR3 is made up of 15 amino acids. CDR3 coding DNA: TGTGCCAGCAGCTTAGAACCGGGACAGGGTGGGGAGCAGTTCTTC. Translating gives CASSLEPGQGGEQFF.